In this sample, the clone carrying this T cell receptor beta chain turned up once. Study processing details: Reference gene primer amplification in the assay estimated nucleated cell counts. The data were produced by immunoSEQ multiplex PCR, yet TCRdb's version contains in-frame clones alone and is incomplete. That table gives V, J and clone size, and the DNA gave D and trimming. The data hold some 26,000 clones, with about nine tenths observed a single time. This entry comes from a study of blood T cell repertoires in COVID-19. Looking at the study overall: There were acute and convalescent COVID-19 samples, and they came from the United States, Italy and Spain.

Trimming took 0 bases from V and 4 from J, leaving 13 bases between them. The CDR3 has 15 residues. Germline V gene lookup returns CDR1 SNHLY and CDR2 FYNNEI. The genes are TRBV2 and TRBJ2-7; D perhaps matches TRBD1 (6 bases). This TCR was recovered from a woman aged 45 to 65 with active COVID-19. The sample consisted of peripheral blood. The CDR3 DNA sequence: TGTGCCAGCAGTGAAGCCCCACGGACAGTTTACGAGCAGTACTTC. Translation: CASSEAPRTVYEQYF.